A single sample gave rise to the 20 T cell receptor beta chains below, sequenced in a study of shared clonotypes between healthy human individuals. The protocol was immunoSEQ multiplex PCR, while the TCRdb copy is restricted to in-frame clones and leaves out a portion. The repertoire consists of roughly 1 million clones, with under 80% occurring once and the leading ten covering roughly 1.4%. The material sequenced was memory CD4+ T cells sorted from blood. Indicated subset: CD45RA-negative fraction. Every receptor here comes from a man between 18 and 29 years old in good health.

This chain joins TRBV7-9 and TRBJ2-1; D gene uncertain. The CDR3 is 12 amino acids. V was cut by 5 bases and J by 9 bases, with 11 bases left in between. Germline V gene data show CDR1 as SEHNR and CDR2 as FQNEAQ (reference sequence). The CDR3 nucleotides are TGTGCCAGCAGCATCGATAGTGGTGAGCAGTTCTTC. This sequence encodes CASSIDSGEQFF.

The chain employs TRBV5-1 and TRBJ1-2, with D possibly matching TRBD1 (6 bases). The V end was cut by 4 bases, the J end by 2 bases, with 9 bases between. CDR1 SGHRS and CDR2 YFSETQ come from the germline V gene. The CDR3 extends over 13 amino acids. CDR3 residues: CASSAGENYGYTF. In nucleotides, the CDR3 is TGCGCCAGCAGCGCAGGGGAGAACTATGGCTACACCTTC.

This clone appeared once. CDR3 sequence (DNA): TGCAGCGTTGATAGCGGCTACACCGGGGAGCTGTTTTTT. Translated, it gives CSVDSGYTGELFF. The chain combines TRBV29-1 with TRBJ2-2; TRBD2 is a possible D gene (6 bases). Germline values: CDR1 SQVTM, CDR2 ANQGSEA. The CDR3 extends over 13 amino acids. Trimming took 3 bases from V and 3 from J, leaving 8 bases between them.

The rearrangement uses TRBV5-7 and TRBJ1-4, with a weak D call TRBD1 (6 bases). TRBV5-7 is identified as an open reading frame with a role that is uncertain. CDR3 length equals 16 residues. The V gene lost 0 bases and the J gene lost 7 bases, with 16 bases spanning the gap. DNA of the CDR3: TGTGCCAGCAGCTTGGGTACCGGGGGGCGCGGTGAAAAACTGTTTTTT. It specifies CASSLGTGGRGEKLFF.

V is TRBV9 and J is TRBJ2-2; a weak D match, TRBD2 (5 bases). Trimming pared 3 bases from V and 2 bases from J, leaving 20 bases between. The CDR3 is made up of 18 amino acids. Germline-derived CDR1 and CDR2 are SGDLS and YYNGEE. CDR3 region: CASSGRSAPLLNTGELFF. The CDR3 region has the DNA TGTGCCAGCAGCGGGAGGAGCGCCCCTCTATTAAACACCGGGGAGCTGTTTTTT. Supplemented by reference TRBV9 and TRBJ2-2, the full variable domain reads DSGVTQTPKHLITATGQRVTLRCSPRSGDLSVYWYQQSLDQGLQFLIQYYNGEERAKGNILERFSAQQFPDLHSELNLSSLELGDSALYFCASSGRSAPLLNTGELFFGEGSRLTVL.

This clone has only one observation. The CDR3 region has the DNA TGCGCCAGCAGCCAAGAGTCGGTGGGGGGCTACACCTTC. Translating gives CASSQESVGGYTF. This sequence joins TRBV4-3 and TRBJ1-2; no firm D call. CDR3 length: 13 residues. V was shortened by 0 bases and J by 8 bases, with 10 bases between the two germline ends. Germline CDR1 and CDR2: LGHNA and YSLEER.

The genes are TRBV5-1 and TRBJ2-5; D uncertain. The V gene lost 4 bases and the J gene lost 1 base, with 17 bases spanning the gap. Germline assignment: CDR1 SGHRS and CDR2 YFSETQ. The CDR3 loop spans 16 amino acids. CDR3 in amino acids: CASSLGGVATQETQYF. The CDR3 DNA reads TGCGCCAGCAGCCTCGGTGGGGTGGCGACCCAAGAGACCCAGTACTTC.

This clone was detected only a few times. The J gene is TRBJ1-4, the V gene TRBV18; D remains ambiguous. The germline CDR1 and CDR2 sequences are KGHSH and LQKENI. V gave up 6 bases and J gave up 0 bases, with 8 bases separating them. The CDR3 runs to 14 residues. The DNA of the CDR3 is TGTGCCAGCTCCTCAGTCGCAACTAATGAAAAACTGTTTTTT. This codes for CASSSVATNEKLFF.

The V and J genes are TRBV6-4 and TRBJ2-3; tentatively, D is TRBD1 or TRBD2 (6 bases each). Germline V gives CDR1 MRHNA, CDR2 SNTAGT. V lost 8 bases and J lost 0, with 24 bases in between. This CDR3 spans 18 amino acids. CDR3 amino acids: CASPPVGGPRTSTDTQYF. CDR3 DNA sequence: TGTGCCAGCCCCCCGGTAGGGGGGCCAAGAACGAGCACAGATACGCAGTATTTT.

Written as DNA, the CDR3 is TGTGCCAGCAGTGAGTGGGGGGCCATGAACACTGAAGCTTTCTTT. Translating it yields CASSEWGAMNTEAFF. V usage is TRBV6-1 and J usage is TRBJ1-1; perhaps TRBD1 as D (6 bases). From germline, CDR1 is MNHNS and CDR2 SASEGT. Trimming took off 3 bases at V and 0 bases at J, with 11 bases between the two ends. The CDR3 spans 15 residues.

CDR3 coding DNA: TGTGCCAGCAGTGAAGCACAGACCCGTAGGGAGCTGTTTTTT. Its protein product is CASSEAQTRRELFF. The chain joins TRBV6-1 to TRBJ2-2; D not certain. The germline CDR1 and CDR2 sequences are MNHNS and SASEGT. This CDR3 comprises 14 residues. V was pared by 0 bases and J by 9 bases, with 11 bases between.

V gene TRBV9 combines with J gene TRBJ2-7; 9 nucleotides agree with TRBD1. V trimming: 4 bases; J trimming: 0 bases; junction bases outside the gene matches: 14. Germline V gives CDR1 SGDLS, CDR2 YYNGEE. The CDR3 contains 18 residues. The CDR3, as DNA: TGTGCCAGCAGCCCTCGGGACAGGGAAATTGGGGACTCCTACGAGCAGTACTTC. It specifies CASSPRDREIGDSYEQYF.

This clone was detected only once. In DNA form, the CDR3 reads TGTGCCAGCAGCACGAAACAGGGGGCAATAAACTATGGCTACACCTTC. Translation gives CASSTKQGAINYGYTF. The J gene is TRBJ1-2, the V gene TRBV7-2; 9 bases align to TRBD1. Trimming cost V 5 bases and J 2 bases; bases outside gene matches: 9. This CDR3 has 16 residues. CDR1 is SGHTA, CDR2 FQGNSA, per germline.

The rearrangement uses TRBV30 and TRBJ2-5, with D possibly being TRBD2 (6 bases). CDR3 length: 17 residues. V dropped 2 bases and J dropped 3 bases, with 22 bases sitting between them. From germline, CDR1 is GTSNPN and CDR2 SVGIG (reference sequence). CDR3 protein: CAWSLWSRRGIEETQYF. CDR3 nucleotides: TGTGCCTGGAGTCTATGGTCCCGACGGGGGATAGAAGAGACCCAGTACTTC.

The DNA for the CDR3 is TGTGCCAGCAGCTCAGACTGGGTAGGTGGCTACACCTTC. Translated: CASSSDWVGGYTF. This rearrangement joins TRBV5-5 to TRBJ1-2; D not certain. This CDR3 comprises 13 residues. V lost 3 bases, J lost 7 bases, and 13 bases lay in between. CDR1 and CDR2 from the germline V gene are SGHKS and YYEKEE (reference sequence).

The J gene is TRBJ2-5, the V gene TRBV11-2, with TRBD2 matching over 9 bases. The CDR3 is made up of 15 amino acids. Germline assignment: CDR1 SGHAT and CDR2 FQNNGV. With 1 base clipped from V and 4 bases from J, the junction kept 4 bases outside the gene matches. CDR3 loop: CASSLALAGSETQYF. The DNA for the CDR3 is TGTGCCAGCAGCTTAGCCCTAGCGGGGTCAGAGACCCAGTACTTC. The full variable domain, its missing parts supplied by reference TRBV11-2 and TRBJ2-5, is EAGVAQSPRYKIIEKRQSVAFWCNPISGHATLYWYQQILGQGPKLLIQFQNNGVVDDSQLPKDRFSAERLKGVDSTLKIQPAKLEDSAVYLCASSLALAGSETQYFGPGTRLLVL.

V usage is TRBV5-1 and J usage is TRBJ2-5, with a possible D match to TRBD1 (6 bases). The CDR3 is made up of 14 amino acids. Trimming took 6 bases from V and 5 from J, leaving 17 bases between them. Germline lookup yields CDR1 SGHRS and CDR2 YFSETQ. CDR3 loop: CASTQGQGFETQYF. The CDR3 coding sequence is TGCGCCAGCACCCAGGGGCAGGGGTTTGAGACCCAGTACTTC. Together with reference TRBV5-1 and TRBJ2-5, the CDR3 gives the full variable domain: KAGVTQTPRYLIKTRGQQVTLSCSPISGHRSVSWYQQTPGQGLQFLFEYFSETQRNKGNFPGRFSGRQFSNSRSEMNVSTLELGDSALYLCASTQGQGFETQYFGPGTRLLVL.

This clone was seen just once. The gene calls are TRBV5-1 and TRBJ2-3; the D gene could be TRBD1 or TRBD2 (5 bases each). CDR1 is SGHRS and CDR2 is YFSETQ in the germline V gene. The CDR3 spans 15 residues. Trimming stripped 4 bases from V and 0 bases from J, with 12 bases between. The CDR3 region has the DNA TGCGCCAGCAGCCCCCGGGACCGAAGCACAGATACGCAGTATTTT. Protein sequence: CASSPRDRSTDTQYF.

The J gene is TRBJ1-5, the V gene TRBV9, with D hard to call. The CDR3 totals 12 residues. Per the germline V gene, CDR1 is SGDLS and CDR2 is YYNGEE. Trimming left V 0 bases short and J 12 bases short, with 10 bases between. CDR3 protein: CASSVVRPFQHF. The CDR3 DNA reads TGTGCCAGCAGCGTAGTGAGACCCTTCCAGCATTTT. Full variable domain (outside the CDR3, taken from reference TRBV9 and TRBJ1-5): DSGVTQTPKHLITATGQRVTLRCSPRSGDLSVYWYQQSLDQGLQFLIQYYNGEERAKGNILERFSAQQFPDLHSELNLSSLELGDSALYFCASSVVRPFQHFGDGTRLSIL.

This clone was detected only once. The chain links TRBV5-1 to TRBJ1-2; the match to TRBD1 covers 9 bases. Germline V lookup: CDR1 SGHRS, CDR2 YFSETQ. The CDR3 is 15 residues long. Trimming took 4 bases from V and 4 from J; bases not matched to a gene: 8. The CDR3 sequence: CASSPGDREGYGYTF. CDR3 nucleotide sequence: TGCGCCAGCAGCCCGGGGGACAGGGAGGGCTATGGCTACACCTTC.